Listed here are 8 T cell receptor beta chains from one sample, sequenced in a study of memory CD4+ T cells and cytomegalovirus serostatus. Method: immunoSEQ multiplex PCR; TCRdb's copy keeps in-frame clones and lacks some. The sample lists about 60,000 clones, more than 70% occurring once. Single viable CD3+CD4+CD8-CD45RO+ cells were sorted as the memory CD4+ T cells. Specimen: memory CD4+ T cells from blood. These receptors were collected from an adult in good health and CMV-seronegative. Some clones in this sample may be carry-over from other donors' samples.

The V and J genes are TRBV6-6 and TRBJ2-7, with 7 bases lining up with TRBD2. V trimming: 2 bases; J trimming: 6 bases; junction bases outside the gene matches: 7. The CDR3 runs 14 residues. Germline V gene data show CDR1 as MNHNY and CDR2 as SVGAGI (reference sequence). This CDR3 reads CASSYGVREGEQYF. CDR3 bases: TGTGCCAGCAGTTACGGCGTCAGGGAGGGCGAGCAGTACTTC.

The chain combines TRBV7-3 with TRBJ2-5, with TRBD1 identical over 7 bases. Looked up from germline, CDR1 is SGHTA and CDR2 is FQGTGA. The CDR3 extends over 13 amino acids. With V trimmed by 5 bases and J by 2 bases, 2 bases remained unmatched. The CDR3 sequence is CASSRGQQETQYF. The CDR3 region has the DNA TGTGCCAGCAGCCGGGGACAGCAAGAGACCCAGTACTTC.

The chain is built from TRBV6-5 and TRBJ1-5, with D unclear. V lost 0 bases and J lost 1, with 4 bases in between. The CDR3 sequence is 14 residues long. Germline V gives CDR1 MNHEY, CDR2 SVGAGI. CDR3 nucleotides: TGTGCCAGCAGTTACTCGGCCAGCAATCAGCCCCAGCATTTT. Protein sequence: CASSYSASNQPQHF.

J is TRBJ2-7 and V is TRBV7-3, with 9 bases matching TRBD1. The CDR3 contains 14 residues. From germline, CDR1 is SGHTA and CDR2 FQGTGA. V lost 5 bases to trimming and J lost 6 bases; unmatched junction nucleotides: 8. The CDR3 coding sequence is TGTGCCAGCAGCCCGGGGACAGGGAACAGCGAGCAGTACTTC. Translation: CASSPGTGNSEQYF.

CDR3 sequence (DNA): TGTGCCAGCAGCTTATACAAGGGACTCGGCTACACCTTC. Translation: CASSLYKGLGYTF. This rearrangement joins TRBV7-9 to TRBJ1-2; TRBD1 is a possible D gene (5 bases). V lost 2 bases and J lost 8, with 12 bases in between. The germline CDR1 and CDR2 sequences are SEHNR and FQNEAQ (reference sequence). This CDR3 spans 13 amino acids.

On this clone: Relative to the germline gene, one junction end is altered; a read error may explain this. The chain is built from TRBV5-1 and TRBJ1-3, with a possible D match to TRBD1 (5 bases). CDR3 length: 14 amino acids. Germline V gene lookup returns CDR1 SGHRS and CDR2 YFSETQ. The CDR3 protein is CASSKGATGNTIYF. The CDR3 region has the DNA TGCGCGAGCAGCAAAGGGGCGACTGGAAACACCATATATTTT.

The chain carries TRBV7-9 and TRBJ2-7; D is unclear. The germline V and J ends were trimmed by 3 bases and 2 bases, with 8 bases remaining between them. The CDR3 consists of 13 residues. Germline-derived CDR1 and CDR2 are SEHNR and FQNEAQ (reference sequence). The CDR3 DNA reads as TGTGCCAGCAGCTTTGTTGGGACCTACGAGCAGTACTTC. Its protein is CASSFVGTYEQYF.

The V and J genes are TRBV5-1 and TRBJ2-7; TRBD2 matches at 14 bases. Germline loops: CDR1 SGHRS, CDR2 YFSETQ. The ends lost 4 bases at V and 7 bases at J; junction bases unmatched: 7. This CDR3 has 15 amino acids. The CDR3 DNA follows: TGCGCCAGCAGCACGGGACTAGCGGGAGCCCGAGAGCAGTACTTC. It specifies CASSTGLAGAREQYF.